This T cell receptor (beta chain) was recovered during a study of CD8 T cells in ankylosing spondylitis. Making the TCR beta libraries involved quantitative 5'-RACE with molecular barcodes. MiXCR, applied by TCRdb to the 5' RACE reads, yields one record per CDR3 protein. Of about 800,000 distinct CDR3 sequences in the sample, roughly 12% were seen once. This clonotype came up many times. The antigen remains undetermined. The V end lost 0 bases, the J end lost 0 bases, and 13 bases lay between the germline ends. The CDR3 is made up of 16 amino acids. The germline gives CDR1 DFQATT, CDR2 SNEGSKA (reference sequence). Whole-study findings and limits: Previously reported in reactive arthritis synovial fluid and blood were some of the motif variants. In ankylosing spondylitis blood, a motif of roughly 8 highly homologous TCR beta variants appeared characteristic.

This TCR came from a male donor with ankylosing spondylitis. The sequencing input was blood, either unsorted or a sorted T cell fraction (not recorded which). The V call is TRBV20-1, the J call TRBJ2-3; D is ambiguous. In nucleotides, the CDR3 is TGCAGTGCTAGAGATCTGTTAACAGTTAGCACAGATACGCAGTATTTT. Encoded protein: CSARDLLTVSTDTQYF.